The 8 T cell receptor beta chains below come from one sample, sequenced in a study of graft-versus-host responses after intestinal transplantation. Some clones are missing from TCRdb's copy, which holds only in-frame ones; the method was immunoSEQ multiplex PCR. The data show some 25,000 clones, around 94% seen once. The sequences come from PBMCs, collected just over 29 days after intestinal transplant. Receptors were obtained from a human patient who received an intestinal transplant, so some T cells may come from the graft donor.

V is TRBV15 and J is TRBJ2-1; D uncertain. The CDR3 length is 14 residues. V was clipped by 8 bases and J by 5 bases, with 16 bases between them. Germline CDR1 reads LNHNV; CDR2 reads YYDKDF (reference sequence). The CDR3 loop reads CATGRRQEHNEQFF. The DNA for the CDR3 is TGTGCCACCGGCCGAAGACAAGAACACAATGAGCAGTTCTTC.

The chain uses TRBV5-1 and TRBJ2-5, with 10 bases fitting TRBD2. The length of the CDR3 is 19 residues. The junction had 15 bases not matched to a gene; V was cut back by 3 bases and J by 1 base. Per germline, CDR1 SGHRS and CDR2 YFSETQ. Here the CDR3 reads CASSSRKAGGWSGQETQYF. DNA for the CDR3: TGCGCCAGCAGCTCCCGAAAAGCGGGAGGGTGGTCAGGCCAAGAGACCCAGTACTTC.

The chain joins TRBV5-4 to TRBJ2-1, with 14 bases fitting TRBD2. The V gene end was trimmed by 3 bases and the J gene end by 4 bases; junction bases not matched to a gene: 15. Germline V gives CDR1 SGHNT, CDR2 YYREEE (reference sequence). This CDR3 contains 20 residues. DNA for the CDR3: TGTGCCAGCAGCTATCCCGGGACTAGCGGGAGTGGGCCCGAATACAATGAGCAGTTCTTC. As protein: CASSYPGTSGSGPEYNEQFF.

The rearrangement joins TRBV29-1 to TRBJ2-3; 9 positions agree with TRBD2. V was pared by 2 bases and J by 1 base, with 13 bases of the junction left unmatched. The CDR3 contains 18 residues. Per germline, CDR1 SQVTM and CDR2 ANQGSEA. The CDR3 loop reads CSVETLREGSRGTDTQYF. The CDR3 coding sequence is TGCAGCGTTGAAACCTTGCGGGAGGGCTCTCGGGGCACAGATACGCAGTATTTT.

CDR3 residues: CASRIQGTGNTIYF. DNA of the CDR3: TGTGCCAGCAGGATACAGGGTACTGGAAACACCATATATTTT. The V call is TRBV28, the J call TRBJ1-3; tentatively, D is TRBD1 (6 bases). In germline, CDR1 is MDHEN, CDR2 SYDVKM. The germline V and J ends were trimmed by 6 bases and 2 bases, with 11 bases remaining between them. The CDR3 sequence is 14 residues long.

The chain has TRBV9 and TRBJ2-2; 10 positions agree with TRBD2. CDR3 length: 15 amino acids. The junction had 1 base not matched to a gene; V was cut back by 0 bases and J by 5 bases. CDR1 SGDLS and CDR2 YYNGEE come from the germline V gene. CDR3 sequence reads: CASSVVSGGTGELFF. As DNA, the CDR3 is TGTGCCAGCAGCGTAGTTAGCGGGGGGACCGGGGAGCTGTTTTTT.

This chain uses TRBV4-2 with TRBJ2-5; the match to TRBD2 covers 7 bases. Trimming cost V 0 bases and J 5 bases; bases outside gene matches: 6. The CDR3 contains 15 residues. The germline V gene encodes CDR1 LGHNA and CDR2 YNFKEQ. This chain's CDR3 is CASSQDWGSGETQYF. CDR3 bases: TGTGCCAGCAGCCAAGATTGGGGTAGCGGGGAGACCCAGTACTTC.

The J gene is TRBJ1-1, the V gene TRBV4-3; D remains ambiguous. Germline assignment: CDR1 LGHNA and CDR2 YSLEER. CDR3 size: 15 residues. Trimming cost V 3 bases and J 1 base, with 12 bases left between them. The CDR3 loop reads CASSQDPLGNTEAFF. CDR3 nucleotide sequence: TGCGCCAGCAGCCAGGACCCTCTTGGGAACACTGAAGCTTTCTTT.